This T cell receptor beta chain stems from a study of metastatic and nonmetastatic thyroid tumors. Thyroid surgery was preceded by no treatment in any patient. In this sample, this clone turned up many times. V lost 3 bases and J lost 2, with 18 bases in between. Germline V gene sequence: CDR1 LNHDA, CDR2 SQIVND (reference sequence). The CDR3 is 17 amino acids. With MiXCR, TCRdb called clones anew from the PCR reads. The data show around 50,000 clones, 25% to 30% seen once. The chain employs TRBV19 and TRBJ2-3; D possibly corresponds to TRBD2 (5 bases). The clonotype was recovered from a female donor with papillary thyroid cancer or a benign thyroid nodule (not recorded which). Some clones in this sample may be carry-over from other donors' samples. The sequencing sample was made of blood. Here the CDR3 reads CASSIRAWAGDTDTQYF. The CDR3 region has the DNA TGTGCCAGTAGTATTCGGGCTTGGGCCGGGGACACAGATACGCAGTATTTT.